This TCR beta chain was sequenced for a study of cytotoxic CD8 clonotypes in ibrutinib-treated CLL. V lost 0 bases to trimming and J lost 9 bases; unmatched junction nucleotides: 4. CDR1 LNHNV and CDR2 YYDKDF come from the germline V gene (reference sequence). This CDR3 is built from 13 residues. Only in-frame clones appear in the TCRdb table, and some are missing; sequencing was by immunoSEQ multiplex PCR. In the table there are more than 200,000 clones, over 65% of which are singletons. This sequence was found in a human donor with chronic lymphocytic leukemia. V is TRBV15 and J is TRBJ1-1; 7 bases are shared with TRBD1. The sample was PBMCs, taken after 12 months of ibrutinib treatment. CDR3 residues: CATSRDYRGKAFF. The CDR3 DNA sequence: TGTGCCACCAGCAGAGATTACAGGGGCAAAGCTTTCTTT.